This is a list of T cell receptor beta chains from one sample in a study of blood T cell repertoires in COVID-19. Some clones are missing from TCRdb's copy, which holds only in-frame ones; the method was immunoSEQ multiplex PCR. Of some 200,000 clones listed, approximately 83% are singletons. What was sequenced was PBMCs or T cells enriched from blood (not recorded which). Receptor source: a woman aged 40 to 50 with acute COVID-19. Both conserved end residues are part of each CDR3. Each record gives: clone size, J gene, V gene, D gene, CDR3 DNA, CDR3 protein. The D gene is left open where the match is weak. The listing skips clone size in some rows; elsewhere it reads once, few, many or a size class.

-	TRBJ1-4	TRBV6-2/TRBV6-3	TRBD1	TGTGCCAGCAGCCTGGGGACAGGCGGTGACAAACTGTTTTTT	CASSLGTGGDKLFF
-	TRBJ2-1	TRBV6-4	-	TGTGCCAGCAGTGCGCTCCCCGGGTCCTACAATGAGCAGTTCTTC	CASSALPGSYNEQFF
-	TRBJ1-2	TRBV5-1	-	TGCGCCAGCAGCTTGGACTTAGCCTATGGCTACACCTTC	CASSLDLAYGYTF
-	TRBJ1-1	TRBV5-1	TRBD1	TGCGCCAGCAGCTTGGCTACAGGGGGCGGGAGCACTGAAGCTTTCTTT	CASSLATGGGSTEAFF
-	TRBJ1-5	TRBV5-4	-	TGTGCCAGCAGCTTGGACGGGAATCAGCCCCAGCATTTT	CASSLDGNQPQHF
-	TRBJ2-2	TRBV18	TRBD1	TGTGCCAGCTCACGGGACAGGGCGGAGAACACCGGGGAGCTGTTTTTT	CASSRDRAENTGELFF
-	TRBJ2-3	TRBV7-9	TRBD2	TGTGCCAGCAGCCTGGTGGGAGGGGCCACAGATACGCAGTATTTT	CASSLVGGATDTQYF
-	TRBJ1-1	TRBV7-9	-	TGTGCCAGCCCAGAGGGTAGCTTGAACACTGAAGCTTTCTTT	CASPEGSLNTEAFF
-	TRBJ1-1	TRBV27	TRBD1	TGTGCCAGCAGTCGACAGGGGACCATGAACACTGAAGCTTTCTTT	CASSRQGTMNTEAFF
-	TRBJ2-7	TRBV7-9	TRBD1	TGTGCCAGCAGGGCGGACAGGGGCCCCTACGAGCAGTACTTC	CASRADRGPYEQYF
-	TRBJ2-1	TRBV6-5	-	TGTGCCAGCAGGGCCATGTTGGTAATCTACAATGAGCAGTTCTTC	CASRAMLVIYNEQFF
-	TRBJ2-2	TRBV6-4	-	TGTGCCAGCAGTGACTCAGAGCGGGCCGGGGAGCTGTTTTTT	CASSDSERAGELFF
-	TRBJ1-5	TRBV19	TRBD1	TGTGCCACAAGTCCGGGACAGCGAAATCAGCCCCAGCATTTT	CATSPGQRNQPQHF
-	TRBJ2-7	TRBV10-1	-	TGCGCCAGCAGTGAGTCCGGCTACGAGCAGTACTTC	CASSESGYEQYF
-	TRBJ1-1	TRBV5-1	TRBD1	TGCGCCAGCAGCTCCCAGGGGGCGGGAACTGAAGCTTTCTTT	CASSSQGAGTEAFF
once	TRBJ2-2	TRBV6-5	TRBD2	TGTGCCATCTCCCGGACTAGCGGGGGGACCGGGGAGCTGTTTTTT	CAISRTSGGTGELFF
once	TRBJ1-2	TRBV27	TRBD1	TGTGCCAGCAGTAGTGCACAGGGGGCCTATGGCTACACCTTC	CASSSAQGAYGYTF
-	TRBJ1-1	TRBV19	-	TGTGCCAGTAGTAGGGGGGTTTTGGCTTTCTTT	CASSRGVLAFF
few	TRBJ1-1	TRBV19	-	TGTGCCAGTAGCCCCAGGGGAAGAACTGAAGCTTTCTTT	CASSPRGRTEAFF
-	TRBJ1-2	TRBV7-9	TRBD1	TGTGCCAGCAGCTCAGACAGGGGCCGGTTTAGCTACACCTTC	CASSSDRGRFSYTF
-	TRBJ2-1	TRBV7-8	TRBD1	TGTGCCAGCACCCCGGACAGGGCAGGTGAGCAGTTCTTC	CASTPDRAGEQFF
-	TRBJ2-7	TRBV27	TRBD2	TGTGCCAGCAGTCCACCCCCCCTTCTCGGCGGGAGTTCCTACGAGCAGTACTTC	CASSPPPLLGGSSYEQYF